The 32 T cell receptor beta chains reported below all come from one sample, sequenced in a study of blood T cell repertoires in COVID-19. Assay: immunoSEQ multiplex PCR; the TCRdb copy retains only in-frame clones and omits some. The sample lists under 85,000 clones; nearly 85% were seen once. Sequencing was done on a sample of peripheral blood. All receptors come from a human donor in a cohort sampled during active COVID-19.

This clone occurred a few times. Germline and junction disagree at one end, which may indicate a read error. V usage is TRBV11-3 and J usage is TRBJ1-3; TRBD1 might be the D (6 bases). The CDR3 totals 13 residues. Per the germline V gene, CDR1 is SGHNT and CDR2 is YENEEA. CDR3 DNA sequence: TGTGCCAGCAGCAACGGGGGGCTGGGCCCTTCGGATTTT. The encoded protein is CASSNGGLGPSDF.

The genes are TRBV6-6 and TRBJ2-2; the match to TRBD1 covers 8 bases. This CDR3 comprises 15 residues. With 6 bases clipped from V and 5 bases from J, the junction kept 8 bases outside the gene matches. Looked up from germline, CDR1 is MNHNY and CDR2 is SVGAGI (reference sequence). The DNA of the CDR3 is TGTGCCAGCAGACTCGACAGGGGAAATACCGGGGAGCTGTTTTTT. This gives the protein CASRLDRGNTGELFF.

V usage is TRBV7-2 and J usage is TRBJ1-3; weak D call: TRBD1 (6 bases). The germline gives CDR1 SGHTA, CDR2 FQGNSA. Between the trimmed V and J ends, which lost 6 bases and 4 bases, there was a span of 16 bases. This CDR3 has 15 residues. CDR3 nucleotides: TGTGCCAGCAGTCCCTCAGGGGCTTGGGGAAACACCATATATTTT. This sequence encodes CASSPSGAWGNTIYF.

The chain links TRBV30 to TRBJ1-4; no firm D call. The CDR3 spans 15 residues. CDR1 GTSNPN and CDR2 SVGIG come from the germline V gene (reference sequence). With 0 bases removed from V and 2 bases from J, the gap between germline ends came to 10 bases. The DNA for the CDR3 is TGTGCCTGGAGTGTTTGGGGAGGCACTAATGAAAAACTGTTTTTT. This gives the protein CAWSVWGGTNEKLFF.

The chain couples TRBV5-4 to TRBJ1-2; D is ambiguous. CDR3 length: 14 residues. Germline V gene sequence: CDR1 SGHNT, CDR2 YYREEE (reference sequence). Between the trimmed V and J ends, which lost 1 base and 4 bases, there was a span of 11 bases. The CDR3 sequence: CASSLNASPYGYTF. CDR3 DNA sequence: TGTGCCAGCAGCTTGAATGCAAGCCCCTATGGCTACACCTTC.

This clone was counted once. The V call is TRBV12-5, the J call TRBJ2-7, with D perhaps TRBD2 (8 bases). The CDR3 is made up of 22 amino acids. Germline CDR1 is LGHNT and CDR2 is FRNRAP. The germline V and J ends were trimmed by 0 bases and 3 bases, with 33 bases remaining between them. The CDR3 DNA reads as TGTGCTAGTGGTTTGGTCCCAGTCGTCCGGGGGGGGCCGGGACAGAAAAACTACGAGCAGTACTTC. It translates to CASGLVPVVRGGPGQKNYEQYF.

In this sample, this clone turned up once. This chain's CDR3 is CASRLGQGAVLEPQHF. As DNA, the CDR3 is TGTGCCAGCAGATTAGGACAGGGGGCTGTCTTGGAGCCCCAGCATTTT. This sequence joins TRBV28 and TRBJ1-5, with TRBD1 matching 11 bases. V gave up 6 bases and J gave up 8 bases; unmatched junction bases: 12. Germline V gene lookup returns CDR1 MDHEN and CDR2 SYDVKM. This CDR3 is built from 16 residues.

V is TRBV7-8 and J is TRBJ1-3; TRBD1 aligns across 7 bases. The CDR3 sequence is 11 residues long. The germline CDR1 and CDR2 sequences are SGHVS and FQNEAQ. V dropped 5 bases and J dropped 16; count of bases not matched to a gene: 8. DNA for the CDR3: TGTGCCAGCAGCCAAGGGGGCACTCCCTATTTT. This translates into CASSQGGTPYF.

The chain combines TRBV5-1 with TRBJ1-6, with D hard to call. The germline gives CDR1 SGHRS, CDR2 YFSETQ. The CDR3 length is 16 residues. V dropped 4 bases and J dropped 0 bases, with 11 bases sitting between them. CDR3 sequence reads: CASSPYISSYNSPLHF. Written as DNA, the CDR3 is TGCGCCAGCAGCCCATACATCAGCTCCTATAATTCACCCCTCCACTTT.

The CDR3 spells CATVQGWNTEAFF. CDR3 in DNA: TGTGCCACCGTACAGGGGTGGAACACTGAAGCTTTCTTT. The chain has TRBV2 and TRBJ1-1, with 7 positions matching TRBD1. The CDR3 loop spans 13 amino acids. CDR1 is SNHLY and CDR2 is FYNNEI in the germline V gene. After removal of 10 bases from V and 1 base from J, the junction contained 6 bases not matched to a gene.

This chain joins TRBV27 and TRBJ1-6, with a tentative D call TRBD1 (5 bases). The CDR3 is 13 amino acids. V was trimmed by 4 bases and J by 7 bases, leaving 8 bases between them. Germline V CDR1 and CDR2: MNHEY, SMNVEV (reference sequence). The CDR3 is CASSYSGNSPLHF. CDR3 coding DNA: TGTGCCAGCAGTTACTCAGGGAATTCACCCCTCCACTTT.

V gene TRBV5-4 combines with J gene TRBJ2-7, with D perhaps TRBD1 (6 bases). Germline V CDR1 and CDR2: SGHNT, YYREEE (reference sequence). The CDR3 runs 16 residues. Trimming shortened V by 4 bases and J by 2 bases, and 19 bases separated the two germline ends. The CDR3 bases are TGTGCCAGCAGCCCCCCCGGGACACGCGTGCCCTACGAGCAGTACTTC. This translates into CASSPPGTRVPYEQYF.

This clone was counted between two and nine times. The junction differs from germline at one of its ends, possibly a read error. The gene calls are TRBV18 and TRBJ2-7; 9 bases map to TRBD2. The CDR3 runs to 13 residues. Germline V gene sequence: CDR1 KGHSH, CDR2 LQKENI. The CDR3 DNA reads as TGTGCCAGCTCACCGGCTCTAGCGGGGTATGTTCACTTC. Residues: CASSPALAGYVHF.

The rearrangement joins TRBV19 to TRBJ2-6; 9 nucleotides line up with TRBD1. The length of the CDR3 is 18 residues. CDR1 is LNHDA, CDR2 SQIVND, per germline (reference sequence). The ends lost 5 bases at V and 2 bases at J; junction bases unmatched: 10. CDR3 amino acids: CASSPGTGQPPGANVLTF. CDR3 nucleotide sequence: TGTGCCAGTAGTCCGGGGACAGGGCAGCCTCCTGGGGCCAACGTCCTGACTTTC.

This chain links TRBV29-1 with TRBJ2-5; tentative D call: TRBD2 (5 bases). The CDR3 spans 12 residues. With 4 bases removed from V and 5 bases from J, the gap between germline ends came to 11 bases. CDR1 SQVTM and CDR2 ANQGSEA come from the germline V gene. Here the CDR3 DNA reads TGCAGCGTTGTGGGGAGTGGGGAGACCCAGTACTTC. This codes for CSVVGSGETQYF.

The gene calls are TRBV30 and TRBJ1-1, with no clear D. This CDR3 comprises 15 residues. Germline V gives CDR1 GTSNPN, CDR2 SVGIG (reference sequence). Trimming pared 3 bases from V and 4 bases from J, leaving 18 bases between. The CDR3 region is CAWRPRRRLATEAFF. In DNA, the CDR3 is TGTGCCTGGAGGCCCAGGAGGAGGCTGGCCACTGAAGCTTTCTTT.

This clone was seen a few times. This chain joins TRBV19 and TRBJ1-1; 12 positions match TRBD1. Germline loops: CDR1 LNHDA, CDR2 SQIVND (reference sequence). J was trimmed by 8 bases and V by 7 bases; bases with no gene match: 11. The CDR3 loop spans 15 amino acids. The CDR3 DNA sequence: TGTGCCAGTAAACGTATGGGACAGGGGGCGTCGGAAGCTTTCTTT. This sequence encodes CASKRMGQGASEAFF.

The table lists this clone with a few counts. The V and J genes are TRBV5-8 and TRBJ1-1; the match to TRBD1 covers 8 bases. With 3 bases clipped from V and 3 bases from J, the junction kept 7 bases outside the gene matches. The CDR3 totals 15 residues. Germline values: CDR1 SGHTS, CDR2 YDEGEE. CDR3 sequence: CASSYSTGEDTEAFF. In DNA, the CDR3 is TGTGCCAGCAGCTACTCGACAGGGGAGGACACTGAAGCTTTCTTT.

The chain combines TRBV4-1 with TRBJ2-2, with 8 bases identical to TRBD1. The germline CDR1 and CDR2 sequences are MGHRA and YSYEKL. J lost 9 bases, V lost 1 base, and 10 bases had no gene match. The CDR3 has 16 amino acids. CDR3 DNA sequence: TGCGCCAGCAGCCAAGGTGGGACAGGCCTGATCCGGGAGCTGTTTTTT. Amino acids: CASSQGGTGLIRELFF.

This clone was counted between two and nine times. The CDR3 region has the DNA TGTGCCAGCAGCTTGGGCACTCGCACAGATACGCAGTATTTT. Protein product: CASSLGTRTDTQYF. The chain has TRBV5-4 and TRBJ2-3; D not certain. This CDR3 region has 14 residues. Germline V lookup: CDR1 SGHNT, CDR2 YYREEE (reference sequence). The V and J ends lost 0 bases and 1 base respectively, with 6 bases between them. Supplemented by reference TRBV5-4 and TRBJ2-3, the full variable domain reads ETGVTQSPTHLIKTRGQQVTLRCSSQSGHNTVSWYQQALGQGPQFIFQYYREEENGRGNFPPRFSGLQFPNYSSELNVNALELDDSALYLCASSLGTRTDTQYFGPGTRLTVL.

The chain uses TRBV7-2 and TRBJ1-5, with 8 bases fitting TRBD1. The V gene end was trimmed by 5 bases and the J gene end by 6 bases; junction bases not matched to a gene: 9. CDR1 and CDR2 (germline): SGHTA, FQGNSA. The CDR3 is 15 residues long. CDR3 sequence: CASSQGQGLSQPQHF. CDR3 DNA: TGTGCCAGCAGCCAAGGACAGGGATTGAGTCAGCCCCAGCATTTT.

The chain employs TRBV18 and TRBJ1-6; the D is unclear. Germline V CDR1 and CDR2: KGHSH, LQKENI. This CDR3 is 16 amino acids long. V lost 1 base, J lost 9 bases, and 16 bases lay in between. The CDR3 DNA reads TGTGCCAGCTCACCACAGCGGGCCGGAGGCAGTTCACCCCTCCACTTT. Translating it yields CASSPQRAGGSSPLHF.

J is TRBJ1-2 and V is TRBV29-1; D is uncertain. Trimming took 0 bases from V and 4 from J, leaving 6 bases between them. The CDR3 spans 12 residues. From germline, CDR1 is SQVTM and CDR2 ANQGSEA. The CDR3 nucleotides read TGCAGCGTTGAAGATCAGTCCTATGGCTACACCTTC. It codes for CSVEDQSYGYTF.

This chain joins TRBV23-1 and TRBJ1-4; D not resolved. TRBV23-1 counts as an open reading frame of uncertain function. Trimming took 5 bases from V and 7 from J, leaving 8 bases between them. CDR3 length: 12 residues. The CDR3 sequence: CASSCGVEKLFF. Here the CDR3 DNA reads TGCGCCAGCAGTTGCGGGGTTGAAAAACTGTTTTTT.

This sequence joins TRBV30 and TRBJ2-5; 7 bases match TRBD2. The V and J ends lost 1 base and 7 bases, in that order; junction bases with no gene match: 9. Germline CDR1 GTSNPN, CDR2 SVGIG (reference sequence). This CDR3 is built from 14 residues. CDR3 amino acids: CAWSALAVAGTQYF. For the CDR3, the DNA is TGTGCCTGGAGTGCTCTAGCGGTGGCCGGGACCCAGTACTTC. Full variable domain (remainder filled in from reference TRBV30 and TRBJ2-5): SQTIHQWPATLVQPVGSPLSLECTVEGTSNPNLYWYRQAAGRGLQLLFYSVGIGQISSEVPQNLSASRPQDRQFILSSKKLLLSDSGFYLCAWSALAVAGTQYFGPGTRLLVL.

The chain combines TRBV18 with TRBJ1-6, with 10 bases aligning to TRBD1. Losses at the gene ends were 6 bases for V and 8 bases for J; bases not matched to a gene: 4. The CDR3 has 14 amino acids. The germline gives CDR1 KGHSH, CDR2 LQKENI. CDR3 protein: CASSRDRGDSPLHF. CDR3 bases: TGTGCCAGCTCCCGGGACAGGGGTGATTCACCCCTCCACTTT. The full variable domain, completed using reference TRBV18 and TRBJ1-6, is NAGVMQNPRHLVRRRGQEARLRCSPMKGHSHVYWYRQLPEEGLKFMVYLQKENIIDESGMPKERFSAEFPKEGPSILRIQQVVRGDSAAYFCASSRDRGDSPLHFGNGTRLTVT.

This chain links TRBV3-1 (or the pseudogene TRBV3-2) with TRBJ1-6; D uncertain. Germline values: CDR1 LGHDT, CDR2 YNNKEL (reference sequence). The CDR3 has 15 residues. V dropped 4 bases and J dropped 8 bases, with 15 bases sitting between them. CDR3 bases: TGTGCCAGCAGCCGAGGATCCCGAGGGTATTCACCCCTCCACTTT. Protein: CASSRGSRGYSPLHF.

V is TRBV3-1 (or the pseudogene TRBV3-2) and J is TRBJ2-1, with 7 bases lining up with TRBD2. Per germline, CDR1 LGHDT and CDR2 YNNKEL (reference sequence). V shed 3 bases, J shed 5 bases, and the junction held 16 bases outside the gene matches. CDR3 length equals 18 residues. CDR3 amino acids: CASSHNPSSGDPNNEQFF. CDR3 in DNA: TGTGCCAGCAGCCATAATCCGTCGAGCGGGGATCCAAACAATGAGCAGTTCTTC.

V is TRBV19 and J is TRBJ1-2, with D hard to call. This CDR3 comprises 17 residues. V was cut by 6 bases and J by 4 bases, with 24 bases left in between. CDR1 LNHDA and CDR2 SQIVND come from the germline V gene (reference sequence). The CDR3 DNA reads as TGTGCCAGTAGATCTTCCTTCTTCGGGAATTCAAGCTATGGCTACACCTTC. Protein: CASRSSFFGNSSYGYTF.

This clone was counted between two and nine times. V usage is TRBV9 and J usage is TRBJ2-1; the match to TRBD2 covers 7 bases. Unmatched junction bases numbered 12, after V lost 5 bases and J lost 10 bases. This CDR3 contains 14 residues. The germline gives CDR1 SGDLS, CDR2 YYNGEE. CDR3 nucleotides: TGTGCCAGCAGGTCAGGCGGGGGACGGGGCGAGCAGTTCTTC. Its translation: CASRSGGGRGEQFF.

The chain combines TRBV2 with TRBJ2-2; TRBD2 agrees at 8 bases. Germline assignment: CDR1 SNHLY and CDR2 FYNNEI. V trimming: 6 bases; J trimming: 6 bases; junction bases outside the gene matches: 6. CDR3 size: 14 residues. The CDR3 coding sequence is TGTGCCAGCAGGGGCGCGGGGGGCCCCGGGGAGCTGTTTTTT. Protein: CASRGAGGPGELFF.

The chain has TRBV9 and TRBJ1-6; D may be TRBD1 (6 bases). V was cut by 3 bases and J by 13 bases, with 20 bases left in between. This CDR3 contains 15 residues. Germline values: CDR1 SGDLS, CDR2 YYNGEE. The CDR3 loop reads CASSAPGQGILPLHF. As DNA, the CDR3 is TGTGCCAGCAGCGCTCCGGGACAAGGGATTCTGCCCCTCCACTTT.